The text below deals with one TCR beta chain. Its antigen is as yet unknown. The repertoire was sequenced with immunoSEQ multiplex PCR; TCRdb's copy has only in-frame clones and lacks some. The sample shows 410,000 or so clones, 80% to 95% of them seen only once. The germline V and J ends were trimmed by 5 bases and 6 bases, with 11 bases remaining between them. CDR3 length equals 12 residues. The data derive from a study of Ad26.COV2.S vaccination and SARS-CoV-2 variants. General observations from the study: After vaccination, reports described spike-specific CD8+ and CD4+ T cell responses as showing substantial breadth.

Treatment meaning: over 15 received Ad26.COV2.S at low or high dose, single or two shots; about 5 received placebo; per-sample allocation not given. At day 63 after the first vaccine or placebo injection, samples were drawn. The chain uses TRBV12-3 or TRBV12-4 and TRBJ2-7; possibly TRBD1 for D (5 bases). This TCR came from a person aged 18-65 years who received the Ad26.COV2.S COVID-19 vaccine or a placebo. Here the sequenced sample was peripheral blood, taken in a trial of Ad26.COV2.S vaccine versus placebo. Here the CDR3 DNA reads TGTGCCAGCAGTCGCAGGGTGCCCGAGCAGTACTTC. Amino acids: CASSRRVPEQYF.